Sequencing of this T cell receptor beta chain was carried out in a study of shared clonotypes between healthy human individuals (dated by TCRdb to about 2020). With respect to the entire study: Three men and a couple of women, aged 18 to 49 years, made up the cohort. Per donor, three plates each were used for CD4 naive and CD4 memory, two for CD8 naive, and one for CD8 memory. To estimate repertoire size and how much clonotype sharing occurs between individuals, the study deeply sequenced the blood TCR repertoires of several healthy adults. Leukapheresis yielded between about 0.9 and 9 billion PBMCs per donor. Libraries were prepared and TCR repertoires were sequenced by different laboratories using diverse techniques, in order to increase sequencing depth and limit assay-specific biases. Results the study describes overall, beyond this receptor: Sampling was restricted to blood, and TCR repertoires in tissue are likely to differ from TCR repertoires in blood. Based on pairwise subsampling, the degree of clonotype sharing among donors was expected to be affected by sequencing depth. Even with the large sequencing depth, rarefaction of the sorted-subset datasets indicated that sequencing was incomplete. Sharing across a handful of donors was observed for 4.5% to 6.5% of naive CD4, 3.5% of naive CD8, over 2% of memory CD4, and about 0.4% of memory CD8 clonotypes. Compared with non-shared clonotypes, clonotypes shared by all four sorted-subset donors had higher generation probabilities. Estimated clonotype richness was generally larger for naive than for memory subsets. The small number of donors limited the genetic and exposure-history diversity represented.

Remarks on this clone: Its binding antigen is unknown. One base away there is no much larger clone; base qualities are not given.

Donors were healthy HIV-negative adults with no recently reported acute infections or vaccinations. Only Caucasian adults living in Nashville, Tennessee, USA were represented among the donors. Magnetic negative selection was used to enrich CD4+ T cells, after which naive cells were positively selected on CD45RA and the negative fraction became the memory subset. Blood was collected by leukapheresis, and PBMCs were isolated by Ficoll-Histopaque density gradient centrifugation and then cryopreserved in liquid nitrogen vapor phase. Purity and quantity of every magnetically sorted T cell population were checked by analytical flow cytometry. Genomic DNA was isolated from every sorted fraction and measured by UV absorbance on a Nanodrop 2000c. Trimming accounts for 5 bases at V and 7 bases at J, while the number of junction bases matched to no gene is 9. From the germline V gene, CDR1 is SNHLY and CDR2 is FYNNEI. The CDR3 has 15 amino acids, counting the end cysteine and phenylalanine. The DNA shown is the 45-base CDR3, in frame from base 1.

TCR CDR3 regions were amplified from genomic DNA by multiplex PCR using the deep immunoSEQ assay. Extracted genomic DNA from each cell subset was distributed evenly across all wells of several immunoSEQ 96-well plates, and each plate was treated as a replicate. For sorted subsets, approximately 190 ng genomic DNA, equal to some 28,000 T cell genomes, was loaded into each replicate PCR. Purified libraries were quantified with a Qubit 3.0 fluorometer, sized on a Bioanalyzer 2100, and re-quantified with the KAPA Library Quantification kit. Each immunoSEQ 96-well plate was sequenced on its own single-read 150-cycle Illumina NextSeq 550 flow cell. The authors' analysis ran thus. Because the immunoSEQ output included only junctional sequences and no quality scores, the filtering could not be the same as the filtering used for full-length reads. To assign V/J genes and CDR3, sequences were annotated against IMGT germline references using PyIR, a Python wrapper for IgBLAST v1.9. Reads were removed for weak V/J assignments (E-value above 1e-6), missing CDR3, stop codons, out-of-frame junctions, or ambiguous translated residues. V3J clonotypes were defined as sequences sharing the same inferred V gene, J gene, and CDR3 amino acid sequence. To compute the percentage overlap between repertoires, the number of shared unique clonotypes was divided by the size of the smaller repertoire. Three approaches were used to assess repertoire richness: RTK rarefaction, the Chao1 estimator, and Recon v2.1 estimates of unobserved clonotypes. For all TCRbeta clonotypes obtained by the gDNA method from a handful of donors, generation probabilities were computed with OLGA. TCRdb limited this immuneACCESS table to in-frame rearrangements with V and J called. A share of clones is missing; checked studies link under half to unresolved V genes, and the rest is unexplained. V and J calls and clone size are given by that table; D and trimming were obtained from the DNA. The sample table shows about 1.1 million clones, and 75% to 85% are seen once. Roughly 0.65% of the sample lies in the top ten.

The chain is made from TRBV2 and TRBJ1-5, with 9 bases in between that match TRBD1. This receptor was taken from a man aged 18 to 35 in good health. Some clones in this sample may be carry-over from other donors' samples. The sample comprised memory CD4+ T cells from PBMCs. The cell subset or site label for this specimen denotes: CD45RA-negative fraction. This receptor carries the CDR3 CASSPGTGWKQPQHF. In nucleotides, the sequence is TGTGCCAGCAGTCCCGGGACAGGGTGGAAACAGCCCCAGCATTTT.